Sequencing of this T cell receptor beta chain was carried out in a study of cytomegalovirus exposure and HLA in healthy donors. Findings and caveats of the study: Being productive about 90% or about 30% of the time was typical of most TCR beta V segments in an earlier analysis. In the analysis, some V segments, TRBV6-2 and TRBV6-3 included, were excluded as indistinguishable.

As concerns this clone: Antigen unknown.

PCR amplification relied on 60 Vbeta primers (plus 13 Jbeta primers). Here immunoSEQ multiplex PCR was the method, and the copy in TCRdb shows in-frame clones only, minus some. The sample records some 110,000 clones, roughly 73% being singletons. The ends lost 2 bases at V and 0 bases at J; junction bases unmatched: 6. The CDR3 has 16 residues. Per the germline V gene, CDR1 is MNHEY and CDR2 is SMNVEV (reference sequence). The specimen sequenced was PBMCs. The receptor comes from a woman aged 25 to 45 in good health and CMV-seronegative. This chain connects TRBV27 to TRBJ2-7; 8 bases fit TRBD2. The CDR3 region is CASSLRGRGGSYEQYF. The CDR3, as DNA: TGTGCCAGCAGTTTAAGGGGACGGGGGGGCTCCTACGAGCAGTACTTC.